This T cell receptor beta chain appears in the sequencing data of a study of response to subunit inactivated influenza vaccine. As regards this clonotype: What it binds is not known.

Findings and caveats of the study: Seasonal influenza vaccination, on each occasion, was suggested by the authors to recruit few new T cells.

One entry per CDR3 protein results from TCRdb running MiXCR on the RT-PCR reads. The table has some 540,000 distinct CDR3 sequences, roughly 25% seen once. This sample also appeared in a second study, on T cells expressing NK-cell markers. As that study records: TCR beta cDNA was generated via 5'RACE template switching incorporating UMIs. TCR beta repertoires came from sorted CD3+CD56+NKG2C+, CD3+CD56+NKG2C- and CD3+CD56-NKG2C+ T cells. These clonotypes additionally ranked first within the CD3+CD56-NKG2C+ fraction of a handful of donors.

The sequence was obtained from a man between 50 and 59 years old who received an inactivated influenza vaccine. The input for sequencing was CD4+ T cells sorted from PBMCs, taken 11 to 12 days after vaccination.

In DNA, the CDR3 is TGCAGCGTGGCAGAGGGGGACACCTCCTACGAGCAGTACTTC. Amino acid sequence: CSVAEGDTSYEQYF. The J gene is TRBJ2-7, the V gene TRBV29-1; weak D call: TRBD1 (6 bases). The CDR3 is made up of 14 amino acids. Germline CDR1 reads SQVTM; CDR2 reads ANQGSEA. Trimming took off 6 bases at V and 0 bases at J, with 15 bases between the two ends.